The 3 T cell receptor beta chains reported below all come from one sample, sequenced in a study of T cell responses to AZD1222 COVID-19 vaccine (dated by TCRdb to the early 2020s). In the paper's terms, the time point label means: baseline before first vaccination. Library preparation used the immunoSEQ multiplex PCR assay. TCRdb holds this immuneACCESS table with in-frame rearrangements only. Some clones are missing; in checked studies, unresolved V genes explain under half, and the rest has no known cause. Here the sample has around 100,000 clones; around nine tenths occur a single time. The leading ten clones occupy 15% to 20% of the sample. Sequencing was performed on peripheral blood, taken on day 0 of AZD1222 vaccination. The receptors stem from an adult in good health.

The rearrangement links TRBV4-3 to TRBJ1-2; the match to TRBD1 covers 9 bases. V shed 0 bases, J shed 6 bases, and the junction held 5 bases outside the gene matches. Germline loops: CDR1 LGHNA, CDR2 YSLEER. This CDR3 region has 15 residues. The CDR3 protein is CASSQEGQGRDGYTF. CDR3 nucleotide sequence: TGCGCCAGCAGCCAAGAAGGACAGGGGCGTGATGGCTACACCTTC.

This chain connects TRBV2 to TRBJ2-7, with TRBD1 as a possible D gene (6 bases). There are 14 residues in the CDR3. Germline assignment: CDR1 SNHLY and CDR2 FYNNEI. Trimming pared 0 bases from V and 0 bases from J, leaving 6 bases between. The CDR3 region is CASSEAGGSYEQYF. DNA for the CDR3: TGTGCCAGCAGTGAAGCAGGGGGCTCCTACGAGCAGTACTTC.

The V and J genes are TRBV5-4 and TRBJ1-1; TRBD1 matches 10 bases. This CDR3 is built from 17 residues. Germline loops: CDR1 SGHNT, CDR2 YYREEE (reference sequence). The V and J ends lost 0 bases and 5 bases, in that order; junction bases with no gene match: 10. This chain's CDR3 is CASSLAQGQGRWTEAFF. Here the CDR3 DNA reads TGTGCCAGCAGCTTGGCCCAGGGACAGGGGAGATGGACTGAAGCTTTCTTT.